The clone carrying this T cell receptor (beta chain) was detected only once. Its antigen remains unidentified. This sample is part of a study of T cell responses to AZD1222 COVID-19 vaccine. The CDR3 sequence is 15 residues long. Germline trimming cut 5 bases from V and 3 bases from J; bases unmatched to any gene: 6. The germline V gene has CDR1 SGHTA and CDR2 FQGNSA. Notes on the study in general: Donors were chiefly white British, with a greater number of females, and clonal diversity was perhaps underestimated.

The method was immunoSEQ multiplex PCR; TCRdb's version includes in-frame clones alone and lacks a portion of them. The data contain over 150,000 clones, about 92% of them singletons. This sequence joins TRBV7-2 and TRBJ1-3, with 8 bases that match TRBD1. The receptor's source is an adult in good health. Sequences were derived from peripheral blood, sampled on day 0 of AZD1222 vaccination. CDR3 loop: CASSTRQGFGNTIYF. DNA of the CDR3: TGTGCCAGCAGCACCCGACAGGGGTTTGGAAACACCATATATTTT.